This T cell receptor (beta chain) was profiled in a study of blood T cell repertoires in COVID-19. This CDR3 has 14 amino acids. Germline V CDR1 and CDR2: ENHRY, SYGVKD. Trimming took 4 bases from V and 8 from J, leaving 15 bases between them. Produced via immunoSEQ multiplex PCR; TCRdb's table is partial and in-frame only. The repertoire holds about 200,000 clones, with approximately 92% as singletons. Material for sequencing was peripheral blood. The V call is TRBV10-3, the J call TRBJ2-1; TRBD1 might be the D (6 bases). This TCR came from a man aged 45-65 years with acute or convalescent COVID-19. CDR3: CAISAGEGVHEQFF. The CDR3 nucleotides are TGTGCCATCAGTGCTGGAGAGGGGGTCCATGAGCAGTTCTTC.